A single sample gave rise to the 29 T cell receptor beta chains below, sequenced in a study of shared clonotypes between healthy human individuals. Only in-frame clones appear in the TCRdb table, and some are missing; sequencing was by immunoSEQ multiplex PCR. The table lists over a million clones, about 84% of them singletons. Sequenced material: memory CD4+ T cells from PBMCs. Subset here: CD45RA-negative fraction. Every receptor here comes from a young man in good health. Some clones in this sample may be carry-over from other donors' samples.

This sequence joins TRBV19 and TRBJ2-1; D unclear. CDR1 is LNHDA, CDR2 SQIVND, per germline (reference sequence). V was pared by 3 bases and J by 4 bases, with 1 base between. The CDR3 spans 11 residues. CDR3 region: CASSMYNEQFF. The CDR3 DNA reads TGTGCCAGTAGTATGTACAATGAGCAGTTCTTC.

The CDR3 bases are TGCGCCAGCAGCTTGATTTCAGAATACAATGAGCAGTTCTTC. Protein sequence: CASSLISEYNEQFF. This chain uses TRBV5-1 with TRBJ2-1, with D unclear. Per germline, CDR1 SGHRS and CDR2 YFSETQ. The CDR3 totals 14 residues. Trimming took 1 base from V and 4 from J, leaving 9 bases between them.

V gene TRBV28 combines with J gene TRBJ1-2, with a weak D call TRBD1 (6 bases). Trimming removed 4 bases from V and 7 bases from J, with 19 bases in between. Germline V gene data show CDR1 as MDHEN and CDR2 as SYDVKM. The CDR3 loop spans 15 amino acids. The DNA of the CDR3 is TGTGCCAGCAGTTCCCGGGGGGGCAGGGAGGCTGGCTACACCTTC. Protein product: CASSSRGGREAGYTF.

This clone turned up a few times. V usage is TRBV18 and J usage is TRBJ2-3, with 7 bases aligning to TRBD2. There are 15 residues in the CDR3. V lost 5 bases and J lost 0; bases outside the gene matches: 5. CDR1 KGHSH and CDR2 LQKENI come from the germline V gene. The CDR3 reads CASSKTSQSTDTQYF. The CDR3 DNA reads TGTGCCAGCTCAAAGACTAGCCAAAGCACAGATACGCAGTATTTT.

The chain combines TRBV7-2 with TRBJ2-7; a weak D match, TRBD2 (6 bases). The germline CDR1 and CDR2 sequences are SGHTA and FQGNSA. V was pared by 5 bases and J by 7 bases, with 15 bases between. The CDR3 is 13 residues long. This CDR3 reads CASSLNYGGEQYF. In DNA, the CDR3 is TGTGCCAGCAGCCTGAACTACGGGGGAGAGCAGTACTTC.

The chain uses TRBV11-1 and TRBJ2-7, with D tentatively TRBD2 (6 bases). Germline loops: CDR1 SGHAT, CDR2 FQDESV (reference sequence). This CDR3 comprises 15 residues. Trimming shortened V by 5 bases and J by 4 bases, and 18 bases separated the two germline ends. DNA of the CDR3: TGTGCCAGCAGCCCCTCCCTACGGGAGAGGTACGAGCAGTACTTC. Protein product: CASSPSLRERYEQYF.

Concerning this clone itself: This sample includes further DNA sequences coding for the same CDR3. The genes are TRBV5-1 and TRBJ1-3, with no clear D. From germline, CDR1 is SGHRS and CDR2 YFSETQ. This CDR3 has 14 amino acids. V was pared by 2 bases and J by 0 bases, with 6 bases between. The CDR3 here is CASSLDVSGNTIYF. CDR3 DNA: TGCGCCAGCAGCTTAGACGTCTCTGGAAACACCATATATTTT.

The rearrangement uses TRBV7-3 and TRBJ1-1, with 10 bases lining up with TRBD1. The CDR3 contains 14 residues. Germline trimming cut 2 bases from V and 10 bases from J; bases unmatched to any gene: 7. Germline V CDR1 and CDR2: SGHTA, FQGTGA. CDR3 DNA: TGTGCCAGCAGCTTAGGGGGACAGGGGATGCCAGCTTTCTTT. Translation gives CASSLGGQGMPAFF.

This clone was seen more than once but under ten times. This chain links TRBV10-3 with TRBJ1-1; D not resolved. The CDR3 covers 15 residues. Germline-derived CDR1 and CDR2 are ENHRY and SYGVKD. V dropped 2 bases and J dropped 4 bases, with 14 bases sitting between them. In DNA, the CDR3 is TGTGCCATCAGTGAGAGGCTAGGGTCGGGCACTGAAGCTTTCTTT. Amino acids: CAISERLGSGTEAFF.

This chain uses TRBV19 with TRBJ2-3, with 12 bases fitting TRBD2. Trimming at V came to 4 bases and at J to 3 bases, leaving 2 bases not matched to a gene. In germline, CDR1 is LNHDA, CDR2 SQIVND (reference sequence). The CDR3 is 15 amino acids. CDR3 coding DNA: TGTGCCAGTAGTAAGCTAGCGGGAGGGACAGATACGCAGTATTTT. It codes for CASSKLAGGTDTQYF.

The V and J genes are TRBV7-2 and TRBJ2-7; D gene ambiguous. CDR1 and CDR2 from the germline V gene are SGHTA and FQGNSA. V was cut by 5 bases and J by 3 bases, with 11 bases left in between. The CDR3 is made up of 13 amino acids. CDR3 DNA: TGTGCCAGCAGCCCGCCATGGGGCTACGAGCAGTACTTC. It encodes CASSPPWGYEQYF.

This chain joins TRBV28 and TRBJ2-3; 12 nucleotides match TRBD2. V dropped 4 bases and J dropped 4; count of bases not matched to a gene: 6. CDR1 MDHEN and CDR2 SYDVKM come from the germline V gene. The CDR3 runs to 16 residues. CDR3 amino acids: CASSSRLAGDSDTQYF. CDR3 coding DNA: TGTGCCAGCAGTTCGAGACTAGCGGGAGACTCAGATACGCAGTATTTT.

This clone was counted once. The chain has TRBV14 and TRBJ2-2; D is possibly TRBD2 (5 bases). The CDR3 runs to 16 residues. V dropped 4 bases and J dropped 4 bases, with 16 bases sitting between them. Per the germline V gene, CDR1 is SGHDN and CDR2 is FVKESK. CDR3 residues: CASSPWSTRGTGELFF. The CDR3 DNA reads as TGTGCCAGCAGCCCCTGGTCCACCCGGGGCACCGGGGAGCTGTTTTTT.

This clone has a handful of counts. The chain uses TRBV5-1 and TRBJ2-2; D call uncertain. The CDR3 runs 15 residues. Trimming removed 0 bases from V and 8 bases from J, with 14 bases in between. From germline, CDR1 is SGHRS and CDR2 YFSETQ. DNA of the CDR3: TGCGCCAGCAGCTTGGTACGGCCGCAGGCGGGGGAGCTGTTTTTT. Protein: CASSLVRPQAGELFF.

The chain joins TRBV7-3 to TRBJ2-7; no clear D. V was shortened by 4 bases and J by 5 bases, with 12 bases between the two germline ends. This CDR3 is built from 13 residues. Germline V gene lookup returns CDR1 SGHTA and CDR2 FQGTGA. The CDR3, as DNA: TGTGCCAGCAGCTCTGGCCCCACGGACGAGCAGTACTTC. Amino acid sequence: CASSSGPTDEQYF.

This clone was detected a few times. The chain joins TRBV19 to TRBJ2-1; 10 nucleotides line up with TRBD2. Germline-derived CDR1 and CDR2 are LNHDA and SQIVND (reference sequence). Trimming removed 6 bases from V and 1 base from J; junction bases left unmatched: 12. The CDR3 sequence is 18 residues long. Written as DNA, the CDR3 is TGTGCCAGTAGCACCCCCAGCCTAGCGGGAGCGTCCTACAATGAGCAGTTCTTC. Its translation: CASSTPSLAGASYNEQFF.

The chain is built from TRBV27 and TRBJ1-5, with D tentatively TRBD1 (5 bases). CDR3 length: 15 residues. V was shortened by 6 bases and J by 0 bases, with 12 bases between the two germline ends. The germline CDR1 and CDR2 sequences are MNHEY and SMNVEV (reference sequence). DNA for the CDR3: TGTGCCAGCAGACCGGGACGGCTTAGCAATCAGCCCCAGCATTTT. Its translation: CASRPGRLSNQPQHF.

V is TRBV5-1 and J is TRBJ1-1; D remains ambiguous. The CDR3 extends over 13 amino acids. Deletions cut 0 bases from V and 8 bases from J, with 11 bases between. Germline loops: CDR1 SGHRS, CDR2 YFSETQ. The CDR3 loop is CASSLDLSAEAFF. CDR3 DNA sequence: TGCGCCAGCAGCTTGGATCTTTCCGCCGAAGCTTTCTTT.

The DNA of the CDR3 is TGCGCCAGCAGCTTGGGGATGGGACCGAATCAGCCCCAGCATTTT. This codes for CASSLGMGPNQPQHF. The chain carries TRBV5-1 and TRBJ1-5; D is possibly TRBD1 (5 bases). Between the trimmed V and J ends, which lost 0 bases and 4 bases, there was a span of 11 bases. Germline CDR1 reads SGHRS; CDR2 reads YFSETQ. CDR3 length: 15 residues.

There are a few counts of this clone. The rearrangement uses TRBV5-6 and TRBJ2-3; TRBD1 is a possible D gene (6 bases). Germline CDR1 SGHDT, CDR2 YYEEEE. V was shortened by 1 base and J by 5 bases, with 20 bases between the two germline ends. The CDR3 runs 17 residues. The CDR3: CASSLLALTIGGDTQYF. The CDR3 DNA reads as TGTGCCAGCAGCTTGCTTGCGTTGACTATAGGGGGAGATACGCAGTATTTT.

The chain uses TRBV6-1 and TRBJ1-1; a weak D match, TRBD1 (6 bases). The CDR3 sequence is 13 residues long. The ends were cut back, 8 bases at V and 3 bases at J, with 13 bases in the middle. From germline, CDR1 is MNHNS and CDR2 SASEGT. The CDR3, as DNA: TGTGCCAGCGGAAGGGGGGATTACACTGAAGCTTTCTTT. It encodes CASGRGDYTEAFF.

The chain uses TRBV7-2 and TRBJ2-3, with D possibly being TRBD2 (5 bases). Germline CDR1 is SGHTA and CDR2 is FQGNSA. Between the trimmed V and J ends, which lost 5 bases and 3 bases, there was a span of 15 bases. This CDR3 has 15 residues. CDR3 nucleotide sequence: TGTGCCAGCAGCAAAACCCGGACTGCAACAGATACGCAGTATTTT. Translated: CASSKTRTATDTQYF.

The V call is TRBV20-1, the J call TRBJ2-1, with D perhaps TRBD1 (5 bases). There are 10 residues in the CDR3. Germline V CDR1 and CDR2: DFQATT, SNEGSKA (reference sequence). The V end lost 7 bases, the J end lost 11 bases, and 12 bases lay between the germline ends. CDR3 in DNA: TGCAGTGTATTTCAGGGTAAGCAGTTCTTC. It is translated as CSVFQGKQFF.

This clone was seen just once. The J gene is TRBJ1-3, the V gene TRBV5-4, with 8 bases fitting TRBD1. Trimming cost V 2 bases and J 1 base; bases outside gene matches: 5. Germline V gene data show CDR1 as SGHNT and CDR2 as YYREEE (reference sequence). CDR3 length: 16 residues. DNA of the CDR3: TGTGCCAGCAGCTTAACAGGGGGTAAATCTGGAAACACCATATATTTT. Protein: CASSLTGGKSGNTIYF.

The chain combines TRBV7-2 with TRBJ2-1, with TRBD2 matching 9 bases. Germline-derived CDR1 and CDR2 are SGHTA and FQGNSA. The CDR3 contains 16 residues. V lost 1 base, J lost 4 bases, and 5 bases stayed unmatched. The CDR3, as DNA: TGTGCCAGCAGCTTAGGTGGCGGGAGGGTTTACAATGAGCAGTTCTTC. Translating gives CASSLGGGRVYNEQFF.

The chain has TRBV19 and TRBJ1-5; D gene ambiguous. The germline V gene has CDR1 LNHDA and CDR2 SQIVND (reference sequence). The CDR3 consists of 15 residues. The V and J ends lost 5 bases and 0 bases respectively, with 11 bases between them. The DNA of the CDR3 is TGTGCCAGTAGTTTCCGCGATTATAGCAATCAGCCCCAGCATTTT. Protein product: CASSFRDYSNQPQHF.

Only a few counts were recorded for this clone. Germline and junction disagree at one end, which may indicate a read error. The CDR3 spells CASREGQFYGYTF. Written as DNA, the CDR3 is TGTGCCAGCAGGGAAGGACAGTTCTATGGCTACACCTTC. The chain combines TRBV2 with TRBJ1-2, with D perhaps matching TRBD1 (6 bases). Germline CDR1 reads SNHLY; CDR2 reads FYNNEI. The CDR3 covers 13 residues.

V and J are TRBV19 and TRBJ2-1; D remains unclear. Trimming stripped 0 bases from V and 3 bases from J, with 6 bases between. In germline, CDR1 is LNHDA, CDR2 SQIVND (reference sequence). This CDR3 has 14 amino acids. The CDR3 here is CASSIEGHYNEQFF. CDR3 DNA: TGTGCCAGTAGTATAGAGGGCCACTACAATGAGCAGTTCTTC. Variable domain in full (rest from reference TRBV19 and TRBJ2-1): DGGITQSPKYLFRKEGQNVTLSCEQNLNHDAMYWYRQDPGQGLRLIYYSQIVNDFQKGDIAEGYSVSREKKESFPLTVTSAQKNPTAFYLCASSIEGHYNEQFFGPGTRLTVL.

This clone was counted once. This chain connects TRBV11-3 to TRBJ2-5; 9 bases fit TRBD1. Trimming cost V 4 bases and J 5 bases; bases outside gene matches: 5. The CDR3 is 14 residues long. From germline, CDR1 is SGHNT and CDR2 YENEEA. The CDR3 region is CASSSGQGMETQYF. The CDR3 DNA is TGTGCCAGCAGCTCAGGACAGGGGATGGAGACCCAGTACTTC.